This T cell receptor beta chain was identified in a study of blood T cell repertoires in COVID-19. At the level of the study: The United States, Italy and Spain provided the acute and convalescent COVID-19 samples. T cells, B-cell-depleted T cells, or PBMCs provided the cDNA or gDNA that served as material.

Per the study methods: Counts of nucleated cells, estimated from reference gene primer amplification, were obtained. Assay: immunoSEQ multiplex PCR; the TCRdb copy retains only in-frame clones and omits some. For V, J and clone size, that table is used; D and trimming come from the DNA. The data show about 200,000 clones, with approximately 84% seen just once and roughly 4.5% held by the top ten. CDR3 length: 16 residues. V gave up 5 bases and J gave up 2 bases, with 17 bases separating them. Germline V gene lookup returns CDR1 KGHSH and CDR2 LQKENI. The chain recombines TRBV18 with TRBJ2-3; D perhaps matches TRBD1 (6 bases). Sequenced: peripheral blood. The source of this sequence is a woman aged 80 or over with acute or convalescent COVID-19. The CDR3 region is CASSFSGGQLTDTQYF. CDR3 DNA: TGTGCCAGCTCATTTTCTGGAGGACAGCTCACAGATACGCAGTATTTT.